What follows describes a single TCR beta chain. Antigen unknown. The V and J ends lost 0 bases and 4 bases, in that order; junction bases with no gene match: 7. Germline V gives CDR1 GTSNPN, CDR2 SVGIG (reference sequence). The CDR3 loop spans 18 amino acids. These data come from a study of graft-versus-host responses after intestinal transplantation. Graft samples were processed, releasing intraepithelial and lamina propria lymphocytes. Findings and caveats of the study: High graft-versus-host to host-versus-graft clonal ratios were found in allografts of patients who had graft-donor T cell macrochimerism. Recipient marrow showed GvH clones, some seen first in ileum or blood. Early post-transplant HvG declines tracked with peak circulating GvH clone levels.

Libraries were prepared by immunoSEQ multiplex PCR; TCRdb keeps only in-frame clonotypes and omits some of them. The table shows some 12,000 clones, with less than 80% occurring only once. The sample was ileum tissue, taken 23 days after intestinal transplant. This sequence was found in a human patient who received an intestinal transplant, so some T cells may come from the graft donor. The chain couples TRBV30 to TRBJ2-1; 15 bases align to TRBD2. CDR3 in DNA: TGTGCCTGGAGTGTGGACGGGACTAGCGGGAGGTTTTACAATGAGCAGTTCTTC. Translation: CAWSVDGTSGRFYNEQFF.